The 12 T cell receptor beta chains below come from one sample, sequenced in a study of blood T cells in healthy people across ages. The use of a sample-barcoded 5' primer and a J-beta primer mix characterized a second PCR of 7 to 11 cycles. TCRdb redid the calling of the 5' RACE reads with MiXCR, one entry per CDR3 protein. The sample has 600,000 to 650,000 distinct CDR3 sequences; roughly 53% are singletons. Material for sequencing was blood. The receptors here all came from a man aged 55 to 70 in good health.

The V and J genes are TRBV15 and TRBJ2-6; D is undetermined. V lost 3 bases and J 2 bases, leaving 11 bases between the germline ends. The length of the CDR3 is 16 residues. Germline values: CDR1 LNHNV, CDR2 YYDKDF (reference sequence). CDR3 amino acids: CATSSLGKTGANVLTF. CDR3 nucleotides: TGTGCCACCAGCAGTCTGGGAAAGACTGGGGCCAACGTCCTGACTTTC.

This clonotype was seen a handful of times. The chain carries TRBV12-3 or TRBV12-4 and TRBJ1-6, with 9 bases lining up with TRBD1. The ends lost 4 bases at V and 10 bases at J; junction bases unmatched: 5. CDR3 size: 14 residues. DNA for the CDR3: TGTGCCAGCAGTTCCGGGACAGGGAGATCACCCCTCCACTTT. Protein product: CASSSGTGRSPLHF.

This chain connects TRBV12-3 or TRBV12-4 to TRBJ2-1; 7 positions match TRBD2. Losses at the gene ends were 7 bases for V and 4 bases for J; bases not matched to a gene: 10. The CDR3 loop spans 15 amino acids. The CDR3 loop is CASILQSGAYNEQFF. The DNA of the CDR3 is TGTGCCAGCATCCTCCAGAGCGGGGCGTACAATGAGCAGTTCTTC.

The V gene is TRBV6-5, the J gene TRBJ2-3; D unresolved. The ends were cut back, 4 bases at V and 0 bases at J, with 11 bases in the middle. Germline CDR1 reads MNHEY; CDR2 reads SVGAGI. There are 15 residues in the CDR3. The CDR3 protein is CASSSTDGSTDTQYF. The CDR3 DNA reads as TGTGCCAGCAGTTCTACGGACGGCAGCACAGATACGCAGTATTTT.

The chain couples TRBV25-1 to TRBJ1-4, with D possibly being TRBD1 (6 bases). This CDR3 has 15 amino acids. V lost 6 bases and J lost 8, with 19 bases in between. Germline V lookup: CDR1 MGHDK, CDR2 SYGVNS. The CDR3 sequence: CASRSDLGDMEKLFF. As DNA, the CDR3 is TGTGCCAGCAGGTCCGACCTGGGGGACATGGAAAAACTGTTTTTT. Full variable domain (outside the CDR3, taken from reference TRBV25-1 and TRBJ1-4): EADIYQTPRYLVIGTGKKITLECSQTMGHDKMYWYQQDPGMELHLIHYSYGVNSTEKGDLSSESTVSRIRTEHFPLTLESARPSHTSQYLCASRSDLGDMEKLFFGSGTQLSVL.

Only a few counts were recorded for this clonotype. The V gene is TRBV12-3 or TRBV12-4, the J gene TRBJ2-7, with D perhaps matching TRBD2 (6 bases). The V gene lost 0 bases and the J gene lost 4 bases, with 10 bases spanning the gap. The CDR3 covers 14 residues. The CDR3 DNA is TGTGCCAGCAGTTTAGCGGGGGGTTGGTACGAGCAGTACTTC. This gives the protein CASSLAGGWYEQYF.

The rearrangement joins TRBV29-1 to TRBJ1-2, with D maybe TRBD1 (6 bases). Trimming stripped 6 bases from V and 2 bases from J, with 13 bases between. Germline CDR1 is SQVTM and CDR2 is ANQGSEA. The CDR3 totals 13 residues. CDR3 protein: CSVAGTLNYGYTF. The CDR3 coding sequence is TGCAGCGTCGCCGGGACACTCAACTATGGCTACACCTTC.

This clonotype was seen a single time. Written as DNA, the CDR3 is TGCAGTGCTAGAGATCAGGGGGGGGGAGAGACCCAGTACTTC. Protein sequence: CSARDQGGGETQYF. This chain joins TRBV20-1 and TRBJ2-5; D is possibly TRBD1 or TRBD2 (7 bases each). This CDR3 has 14 residues. V was clipped by 0 bases and J by 4 bases, with 12 bases between them. Germline V lookup: CDR1 DFQATT, CDR2 SNEGSKA (reference sequence).

This sequence joins TRBV5-1 and TRBJ2-7; 9 bases match TRBD2. V lost 4 bases, J lost 2 bases, and 7 bases stayed unmatched. The CDR3 covers 15 residues. Germline V gives CDR1 SGHRS, CDR2 YFSETQ. CDR3 protein: CASSRSTSGTYEQYF. DNA for the CDR3: TGCGCCAGCAGCAGATCGACTAGCGGAACCTACGAGCAGTACTTC.

The chain has TRBV10-3 and TRBJ1-1; D is uncertain. Trimming removed 7 bases at V and 1 base at J, with 7 bases between. There are 12 residues in the CDR3. CDR1 and CDR2 (germline): ENHRY, SYGVKD. CDR3 amino acids: CAIMAGNTEAFF. The CDR3 DNA reads TGTGCCATCATGGCAGGGAACACTGAAGCTTTCTTT.

Of note for this clonotype: Here the CDR3 omits its conserved ending phenylalanine or tryptophan, so a read error is the likely source. The gene calls are TRBV12-3 or TRBV12-4 and TRBJ2-3; D is uncertain. V lost 5 bases to trimming and J lost 3 bases, with 9 bases between them. The CDR3 has 13 amino acids. The CDR3 DNA reads TGTGCCAGCAGTATGCCTAGAACAGATACGCAGTATTCC. Residues: CASSMPRTDTQYS.

This clonotype was picked up a small number of times. The V call is TRBV28, the J call TRBJ2-3; no firm D call. In germline, CDR1 is MDHEN, CDR2 SYDVKM. The CDR3 spans 13 residues. Trimming removed 3 bases at V and 4 bases at J, with 8 bases between. DNA for the CDR3: TGTGCCAGCAGTTTTGCCCTCTCAGATACGCAGTATTTT. This encodes CASSFALSDTQYF.